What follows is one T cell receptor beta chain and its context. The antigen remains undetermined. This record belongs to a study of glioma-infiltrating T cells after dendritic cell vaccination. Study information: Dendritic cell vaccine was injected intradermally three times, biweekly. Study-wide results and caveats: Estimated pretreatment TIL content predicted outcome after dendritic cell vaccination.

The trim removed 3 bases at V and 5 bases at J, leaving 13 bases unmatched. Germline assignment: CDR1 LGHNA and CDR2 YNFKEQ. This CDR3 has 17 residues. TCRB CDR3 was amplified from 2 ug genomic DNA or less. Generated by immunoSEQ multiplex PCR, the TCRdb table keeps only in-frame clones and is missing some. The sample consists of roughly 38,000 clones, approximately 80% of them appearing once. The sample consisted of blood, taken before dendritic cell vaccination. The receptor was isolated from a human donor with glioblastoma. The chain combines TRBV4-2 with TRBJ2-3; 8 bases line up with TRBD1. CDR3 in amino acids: CASSHAAGRGREDTQYF. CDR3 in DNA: TGTGCCAGCAGCCATGCGGCGGGCAGGGGGCGCGAAGATACGCAGTATTTT.